These 26 T cell receptor beta chains came from one sample sequenced in a study of response to subunit inactivated influenza vaccine. TCRdb re-analysed the RT-PCR reads in MiXCR, keeping a single row per CDR3 protein. The repertoire holds 280,000 or so distinct CDR3 sequences, with 21% as singletons. Specimen: PBMCs from blood, collected less than 22 months after vaccination. Receptor source: a man aged 45 to 75 who received an inactivated influenza vaccine.

Only a few counts were recorded for this clonotype. This chain uses TRBV28 with TRBJ1-1; 8 nucleotides align to TRBD1. The CDR3 totals 16 residues. Germline trimming cut 10 bases from V and 4 bases from J; bases unmatched to any gene: 17. Germline loops: CDR1 MDHEN, CDR2 SYDVKM. CDR3 sequence: CATLDRGGGPSTEAFF. CDR3 sequence (DNA): TGTGCCACCTTAGACAGGGGAGGGGGACCGAGCACTGAAGCTTTCTTT.

For this clonotype: At one of its ends the junction is not consistent with the germline gene, which may arise from a read error. V and J are TRBV7-9 and TRBJ1-4; TRBD1 matches at 11 bases. From germline, CDR1 is SEHNR and CDR2 FQNEAQ (reference sequence). The CDR3 runs to 15 residues. The CDR3 DNA follows: TGTGCCAGCAGCGCGGACAGGGGGCTCGGTGAAAGACTGTTTTTT. Translated: CASSADRGLGERLFF.

This clonotype was counted a single time. No conserved phenylalanine or tryptophan ends this CDR3, so it is likely a read error. The chain uses TRBV7-2 and TRBJ1-5; D is perhaps TRBD1 (5 bases). The CDR3 is 17 residues long. V was cut by 0 bases and J by 3 bases, with 15 bases left in between. Germline V gene sequence: CDR1 SGHTA, CDR2 FQGNSA. This CDR3 is CASSLARTFWNNQPQHV. CDR3 coding DNA: TGTGCCAGCAGCTTAGCCCGGACATTTTGGAACAATCAGCCCCAGCATGTT.

The rearrangement joins TRBV20-1 to TRBJ2-5; 8 bases are shared with TRBD2. The CDR3 totals 14 residues. J lost 2 bases, V lost 6 bases, and 8 bases had no gene match. CDR1 and CDR2 (germline): DFQATT, SNEGSKA (reference sequence). The CDR3 protein is CSALRGAGQETQYF. CDR3 DNA: TGCAGTGCCCTGCGGGGGGCCGGACAAGAGACCCAGTACTTC.

DNA for the CDR3: TGTGCCAGCAGTGAAGAGGCAGGGAATGAAAAACTGTTTTTT. Its translation is CASSEEAGNEKLFF. J is TRBJ1-4 and V is TRBV2; D might be TRBD1 (5 bases). Germline V gene lookup returns CDR1 SNHLY and CDR2 FYNNEI. CDR3 size: 14 residues. The germline V and J ends were trimmed by 1 base and 5 bases, with 8 bases remaining between them.

This clonotype was found a few times. This rearrangement joins TRBV9 to TRBJ1-2; D is uncertain. The germline V gene has CDR1 SGDLS and CDR2 YYNGEE. V was shortened by 3 bases and J by 4 bases, with 10 bases between the two germline ends. The length of the CDR3 is 13 residues. CDR3 sequence reads: CASSAPPSYGYTF. In nucleotides, the CDR3 is TGTGCCAGCAGCGCTCCCCCCAGCTATGGCTACACCTTC.

This clonotype was seen only a few times. CDR3 sequence reads: CASSGSRAEETQYF. The CDR3 DNA follows: TGTGCCAGCAGCGGCAGCAGGGCGGAGGAGACCCAGTACTTC. The chain links TRBV3-1 to TRBJ2-5; a weak D match, TRBD1 (5 bases). Deletions cut 5 bases from V and 5 bases from J, with 15 bases between. CDR1 and CDR2 (germline): LGHDT, YNNKEL (reference sequence). This CDR3 contains 14 residues.

This clonotype occurred many times. The CDR3 DNA reads as TGTGCCAGCAGCTTAGATGGGACTAGCGGACATACGCAGTATTTT. As protein: CASSLDGTSGHTQYF. The chain uses TRBV7-2 and TRBJ2-3; 11 nucleotides line up with TRBD2. Per germline, CDR1 SGHTA and CDR2 FQGNSA. V lost 1 base, J lost 7 bases, and 4 bases stayed unmatched. This CDR3 is 15 amino acids long.

The V and J genes are TRBV12-3 or TRBV12-4 and TRBJ1-5; no firm D call. TRBJ2-3 explains the end of the DNA better; the J call may be wrong. This CDR3 is built from 13 residues. The CDR3 sequence is CASSLEQNQPQYF. The CDR3 DNA is TGTGCCAGCAGTTTAGAGCAAAATCAGCCCCAGTATTTT.

This clonotype came up a few times. The rearrangement links TRBV5-4 to TRBJ2-5, with 7 bases fitting TRBD1. Germline V gene sequence: CDR1 SGHNT, CDR2 YYREEE (reference sequence). V trimming: 1 base; J trimming: 4 bases; junction bases outside the gene matches: 7. There are 15 residues in the CDR3. CDR3 bases: TGTGCCAGCAGCTTGCCCCTGACAGGGTTAGAGACCCAGTACTTC. Translated, it gives CASSLPLTGLETQYF.

This clonotype was observed a few times. The V and J genes are TRBV5-1 and TRBJ1-4; D possibly corresponds to TRBD1 (6 bases). V was pared by 2 bases and J by 0 bases, with 14 bases between. CDR1 and CDR2 from the germline V gene are SGHRS and YFSETQ. This CDR3 spans 17 amino acids. CDR3 nucleotides: TGCGCCAGCAGCTTAGGGGGGACCGTCGCAACTAATGAAAAACTGTTTTTT. Amino acids: CASSLGGTVATNEKLFF.

This clonotype occurred a few times. The chain links TRBV11-2 to TRBJ2-1; perhaps D is TRBD1 or TRBD2 (6 bases each). V was trimmed by 0 bases and J by 2 bases, leaving 14 bases between them. The CDR3 sequence is 17 residues long. Germline CDR1 SGHAT, CDR2 FQNNGV. CDR3 sequence: CASSLDRTAGTYNEQFF. CDR3 sequence (DNA): TGTGCCAGCAGCTTAGATCGGACAGCGGGTACCTACAATGAGCAGTTCTTC. Full variable domain (missing parts from reference TRBV11-2 and TRBJ2-1): EAGVAQSPRYKIIEKRQSVAFWCNPISGHATLYWYQQILGQGPKLLIQFQNNGVVDDSQLPKDRFSAERLKGVDSTLKIQPAKLEDSAVYLCASSLDRTAGTYNEQFFGPGTRLTVL.

This clonotype showed up just a few times. The chain employs TRBV5-1 and TRBJ1-5; 12 bases match TRBD1. Germline V CDR1 and CDR2: SGHRS, YFSETQ. CDR3 length: 15 amino acids. V lost 0 bases to trimming and J lost 6 bases; unmatched junction nucleotides: 1. CDR3 DNA sequence: TGCGCCAGCAGCTTGGAGGGACAGGGGGCTCAGCCCCAGCATTTT. Amino acid sequence: CASSLEGQGAQPQHF.

This clonotype was seen a few times. The chain is built from TRBV5-1 and TRBJ1-6, with 7 bases fitting TRBD1. V dropped 5 bases and J dropped 5; count of bases not matched to a gene: 4. In germline, CDR1 is SGHRS, CDR2 YFSETQ. CDR3 size: 14 residues. DNA for the CDR3: TGCGCCAGCAGGACAGGGAACAATAATTCACCCCTCCACTTT. Translation gives CASRTGNNNSPLHF.

The V call is TRBV5-1, the J call TRBJ2-2, with D perhaps matching TRBD2 (5 bases). V lost 1 base and J 4 bases, leaving 11 bases between the germline ends. This CDR3 spans 15 amino acids. Germline V gene data show CDR1 as SGHRS and CDR2 as YFSETQ. CDR3 nucleotide sequence: TGCGCCAGCAGCTTGTCTAGCAGCCTCACCGGGGAGCTGTTTTTT. This encodes CASSLSSSLTGELFF.

The chain recombines TRBV19 with TRBJ2-7; D may be TRBD2 (6 bases). V lost 6 bases and J lost 2, with 17 bases in between. The CDR3 has 15 amino acids. Germline V gene sequence: CDR1 LNHDA, CDR2 SQIVND (reference sequence). In nucleotides, the CDR3 is TGTGCCAGTAGACCCAGCGGAGGGGTGACCTACGAGCAGTACTTC. It translates to CASRPSGGVTYEQYF.

This clonotype was seen ten or more times. The rearrangement uses TRBV29-1 and TRBJ1-1; TRBD1 aligns across 9 bases. CDR1 and CDR2 (germline): SQVTM, ANQGSEA. The V segment lost 4 bases and the J segment 6 bases; nucleotides outside the gene matches: 6. The CDR3 runs to 13 residues. The CDR3 bases are TGCAGCGTTGCAAGGGACAGGGCTTCTGAAGCTTTCTTT. Translation: CSVARDRASEAFF.

The rearrangement links TRBV29-1 to TRBJ2-5, with D perhaps TRBD2 (5 bases). The germline V gene has CDR1 SQVTM and CDR2 ANQGSEA. Trimming removed 0 bases at V and 5 bases at J, with 13 bases between. CDR3 length: 14 amino acids. This CDR3 is CSVEEGSSRETQYF. The CDR3 DNA is TGCAGCGTTGAAGAGGGGTCTAGCAGGGAGACCCAGTACTTC.

The sample holds a few counts of this clonotype. This sequence joins TRBV27 and TRBJ2-1; no clear D. Trimming shortened V by 5 bases and J by 6 bases, and 8 bases separated the two germline ends. This CDR3 spans 12 amino acids. Germline V CDR1 and CDR2: MNHEY, SMNVEV (reference sequence). The CDR3 is CASSVLGNEQFF. The CDR3 nucleotides read TGTGCCAGCAGTGTACTGGGCAATGAGCAGTTCTTC.

Concerning this clonotype: Here the CDR3 omits its conserved ending phenylalanine or tryptophan, so a read error is the likely source. The CDR3 coding sequence is TGTGCCTGCAGTCTTTACTCCCTTAGGGACAGCGCCAACTATGGCTACACCCTC. Residues: CACSLYSLRDSANYGYTL. This sequence joins TRBV12-3 or TRBV12-4 and TRBJ1-2, with 7 nucleotides matching TRBD1. CDR3 length equals 18 residues.

This clonotype has only a few counts. V usage is TRBV20-1 and J usage is TRBJ1-2; 8 nucleotides align to TRBD1. Germline CDR1 reads DFQATT; CDR2 reads SNEGSKA (reference sequence). The CDR3 is made up of 13 amino acids. CDR3 loop: CISPLTGENGYTF. For the CDR3, the DNA is TGCATCTCCCCCTTGACAGGGGAAAACGGCTACACCTTC.

There are a few counts of this clonotype. The rearrangement uses TRBV4-2 and TRBJ2-1; 7 bases fit TRBD2. The CDR3 loop spans 15 amino acids. Germline V gives CDR1 LGHNA, CDR2 YNFKEQ. The V segment lost 2 bases and the J segment 2 bases; nucleotides outside the gene matches: 3. CDR3 region: CASSQTSVTYNEQFF. The CDR3 DNA is TGTGCCAGCAGCCAAACTAGCGTAACCTACAATGAGCAGTTCTTC.

The genes are TRBV5-1 and TRBJ2-5; 10 positions agree with TRBD2. The CDR3 has 14 residues. V lost 4 bases and J lost 4; bases outside the gene matches: 4. The germline V gene has CDR1 SGHRS and CDR2 YFSETQ. The CDR3 DNA sequence: TGCGCCAGCAGCGCCCGACTAGCGGGAGAGACCCAGTACTTC. Its protein product is CASSARLAGETQYF. Complete variable domain (other parts from reference TRBV5-1 and TRBJ2-5): KAGVTQTPRYLIKTRGQQVTLSCSPISGHRSVSWYQQTPGQGLQFLFEYFSETQRNKGNFPGRFSGRQFSNSRSEMNVSTLELGDSALYLCASSARLAGETQYFGPGTRLLVL.

The DNA for the CDR3 is TGTGCCAGCAGCTGGGACTACACTGCTACGGATACGCAGTATTTT. This gives the protein CASSWDYTATDTQYF. The chain couples TRBV28 to TRBJ2-3; 7 nucleotides agree with TRBD2. The V gene's germline CDR1 is MDHEN and CDR2 SYDVKM. With V trimmed by 6 bases and J by 6 bases, 12 bases remained unmatched. CDR3 length equals 15 residues.

This clonotype was counted a few times. The gene calls are TRBV7-8 and TRBJ1-5; tentative D call: TRBD1 (5 bases). V was pared by 5 bases and J by 0 bases, with 14 bases between. CDR3 length: 16 residues. Germline values: CDR1 SGHVS, CDR2 FQNEAQ. The CDR3 reads CASSPYSGPSNQPQHF. The CDR3 coding sequence is TGTGCCAGCAGCCCCTATTCGGGGCCTAGCAATCAGCCCCAGCATTTT.

The J gene is TRBJ2-3, the V gene TRBV12-3 or TRBV12-4, with 7 bases that match TRBD1. The J segment lost 1 base and the V segment lost 6 bases, leaving 7 bases of the junction unmatched. This CDR3 contains 15 residues. The CDR3 sequence is CASSLGGFGTDTQYF. As DNA, the CDR3 is TGTGCCAGCAGCCTAGGGGGCTTCGGCACAGATACGCAGTATTTT.